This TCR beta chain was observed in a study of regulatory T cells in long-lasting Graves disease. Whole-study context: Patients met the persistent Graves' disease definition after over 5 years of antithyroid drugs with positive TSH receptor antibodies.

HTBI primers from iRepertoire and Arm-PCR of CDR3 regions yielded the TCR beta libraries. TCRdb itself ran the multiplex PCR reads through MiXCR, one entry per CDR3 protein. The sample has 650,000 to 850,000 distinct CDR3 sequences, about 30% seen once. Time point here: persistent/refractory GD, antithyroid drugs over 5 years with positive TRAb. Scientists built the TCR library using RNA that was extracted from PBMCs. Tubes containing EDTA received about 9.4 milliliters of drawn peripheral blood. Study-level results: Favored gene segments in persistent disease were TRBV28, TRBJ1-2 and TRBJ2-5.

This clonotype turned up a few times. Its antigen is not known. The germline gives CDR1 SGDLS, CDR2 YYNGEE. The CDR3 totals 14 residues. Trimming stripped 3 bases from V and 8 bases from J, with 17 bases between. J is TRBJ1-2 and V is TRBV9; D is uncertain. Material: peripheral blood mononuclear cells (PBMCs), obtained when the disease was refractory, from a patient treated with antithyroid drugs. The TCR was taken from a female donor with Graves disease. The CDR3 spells CASSGTTGLGGYTF. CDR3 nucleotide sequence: TGTGCCAGCAGCGGGACTACCGGGTTAGGCGGCTACACCTTC. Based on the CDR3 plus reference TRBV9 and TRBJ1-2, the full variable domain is DSGVTQTPKHLITATGQRVTLRCSPRSGDLSVYWYQQSLDQGLQFLIQYYNGEERAKGNILERFSAQQFPDLHSELNLSSLELGDSALYFCASSGTTGLGGYTFGSGTRLTVV.